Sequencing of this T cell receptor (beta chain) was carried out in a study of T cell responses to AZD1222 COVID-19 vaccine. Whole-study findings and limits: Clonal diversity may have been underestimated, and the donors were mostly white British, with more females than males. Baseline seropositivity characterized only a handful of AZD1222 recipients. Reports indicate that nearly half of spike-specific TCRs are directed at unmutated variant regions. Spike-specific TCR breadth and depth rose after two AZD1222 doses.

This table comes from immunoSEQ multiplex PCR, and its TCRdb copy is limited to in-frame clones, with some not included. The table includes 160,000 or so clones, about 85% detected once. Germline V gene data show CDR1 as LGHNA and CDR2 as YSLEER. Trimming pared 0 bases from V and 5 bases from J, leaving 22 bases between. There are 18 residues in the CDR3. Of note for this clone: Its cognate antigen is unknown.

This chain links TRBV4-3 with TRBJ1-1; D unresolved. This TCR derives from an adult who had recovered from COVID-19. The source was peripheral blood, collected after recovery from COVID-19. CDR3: CASSQDWSGAFRRTEAFF. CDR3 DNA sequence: TGCGCCAGCAGCCAAGATTGGTCCGGCGCATTCAGGAGAACTGAAGCTTTCTTT.